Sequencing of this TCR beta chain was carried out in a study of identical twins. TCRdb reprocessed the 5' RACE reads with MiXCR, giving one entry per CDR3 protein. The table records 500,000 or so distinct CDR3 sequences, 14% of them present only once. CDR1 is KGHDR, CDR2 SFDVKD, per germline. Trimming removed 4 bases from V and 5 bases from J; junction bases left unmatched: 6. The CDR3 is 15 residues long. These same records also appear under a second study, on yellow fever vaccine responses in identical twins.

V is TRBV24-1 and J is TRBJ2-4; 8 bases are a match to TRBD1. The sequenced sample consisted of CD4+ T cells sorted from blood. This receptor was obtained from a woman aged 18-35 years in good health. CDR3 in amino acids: CATSEGRGQENIQYF. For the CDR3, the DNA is TGTGCCACCAGTGAGGGCAGGGGGCAAGAAAACATTCAGTACTTC.